The 8 T cell receptor beta chains in this list originate from one sample, sequenced in a study of molecular identifiers for immune sequencing clone quantification. A single record per CDR3 protein comes from TCRdb applying MiXCR to the PCR reads. In the table there are hundreds of thousands of distinct CDR3 sequences, roughly 27% of which are singletons. The sample comprised naive CD8+ T cells from blood, with Jurkat cell RNA spiked in. Documented subset: FACS-sorted CD8+CD4-CCR7+CD45RA+ naive T cells. Receptors originate from a human donor in good health. Some libraries in this study had Jurkat cell RNA spiked in.

For this clonotype: Sequence at one end of the junction differs from germline and may be a read error. V is TRBV12-3 or TRBV12-4 and J is TRBJ1-3; 8 bases are shared with TRBD1. This CDR3 comprises 16 residues. In DNA, the CDR3 is TGTGCCAGCAGTGAAGCAGGGGGCGCGTTGGGAAGCACCATATATTTT. Protein: CASSEAGGALGSTIYF.

This clonotype was detected ten times or more. The rearrangement uses TRBV12-5 and TRBJ2-3; D uncertain. The CDR3 sequence is 14 residues long. Germline assignment: CDR1 LGHNT and CDR2 FRNRAP. The germline V and J ends were trimmed by 2 bases and 1 base, with 7 bases remaining between them. Written as DNA, the CDR3 is TGTGCTAGTGGTTTGAGTCCCGGCACAGATACGCAGTATTTT. This gives the protein CASGLSPGTDTQYF. Looking up the rest from reference TRBV12-5 and TRBJ2-3 gives the full variable domain: DARVTQTPRHKVTEMGQEVTMRCQPILGHNTVFWYRQTMMQGLELLAYFRNRAPLDDSGMPKDRFSAEMPDATLATLKIQPSEPRDSAVYFCASGLSPGTDTQYFGPGTRLTVL.

Comment on this clonotype: Since a much larger clone is just one base distant, this may be a read error. The rearrangement joins TRBV9 to TRBJ2-3; 10 positions match TRBD1. With 3 bases clipped from V and 2 bases from J, the junction kept 9 bases outside the gene matches. The germline CDR1 and CDR2 sequences are SGDLS and YYNGEE. This CDR3 region has 17 residues. The CDR3 sequence: CASSGDRGPFFTDTQYF. CDR3 in DNA: TGTGCCAGCAGCGGAGACAGGGGGCCCTTTTTCACAGATACGCAGTATTTT.

As regards this clonotype: Germline is not matched at one junction end, which may reflect a read error. This sequence joins TRBV12-3 or TRBV12-4 and TRBJ2-5, with TRBD1 matching over 9 bases. The CDR3 length is 15 residues. CDR3 loop: CVSSLRTGEQETQYF. The CDR3 DNA reads TGTGTCAGCAGCCTGCGGACAGGGGAACAAGAGACCCAGTACTTC.

This clonotype was recorded at least ten times. The chain uses TRBV7-9 and TRBJ1-4; D ambiguous. The ends were cut back, 3 bases at V and 0 bases at J, with 8 bases in the middle. The germline V gene encodes CDR1 SEHNR and CDR2 FQNEAQ (reference sequence). CDR3 length: 15 amino acids. In DNA, the CDR3 is TGTGCCAGCAGCTTCGGCAGTGCAACTAATGAAAAACTGTTTTTT. Its protein is CASSFGSATNEKLFF.

With respect to this clonotype: A read error is likely, as this CDR3 ends without the conserved phenylalanine or tryptophan. The chain is built from TRBV7-8 and TRBJ2-7; the D gene could be TRBD1 or TRBD2 (6 bases each). Deletions cut 5 bases from V and 2 bases from J, with 10 bases between. Per the germline V gene, CDR1 is SGHVS and CDR2 is FQNEAQ. The CDR3 runs to 13 residues. The CDR3 is CASSPGGPYEQYS. CDR3 nucleotide sequence: TGTGCCAGCAGCCCCGGGGGCCCCTACGAGCAGTACTCC.

There are a few counts of this clonotype. The chain combines TRBV28 with TRBJ2-5; 10 bases map to TRBD2. Germline assignment: CDR1 MDHEN and CDR2 SYDVKM. Unmatched junction bases numbered 4, after V lost 1 base and J lost 8 bases. CDR3 size: 14 residues. The CDR3 sequence: CASSLSSGGGTQYF. CDR3 DNA sequence: TGTGCCAGCAGTTTATCTAGCGGGGGAGGTACCCAGTACTTC.

About this clonotype: Mismatch with germline at one junction end may stem from a read error. This chain connects TRBV7-9 to TRBJ1-1; weak D call: TRBD1 (5 bases). Germline V gives CDR1 SEHNR, CDR2 FQNEAQ (reference sequence). The CDR3 is 11 amino acids. CDR3 nucleotide sequence: TGTGCCGGCAGCTCGGGACTTGAAGCTTTCTTT. Translated, it gives CAGSSGLEAFF.